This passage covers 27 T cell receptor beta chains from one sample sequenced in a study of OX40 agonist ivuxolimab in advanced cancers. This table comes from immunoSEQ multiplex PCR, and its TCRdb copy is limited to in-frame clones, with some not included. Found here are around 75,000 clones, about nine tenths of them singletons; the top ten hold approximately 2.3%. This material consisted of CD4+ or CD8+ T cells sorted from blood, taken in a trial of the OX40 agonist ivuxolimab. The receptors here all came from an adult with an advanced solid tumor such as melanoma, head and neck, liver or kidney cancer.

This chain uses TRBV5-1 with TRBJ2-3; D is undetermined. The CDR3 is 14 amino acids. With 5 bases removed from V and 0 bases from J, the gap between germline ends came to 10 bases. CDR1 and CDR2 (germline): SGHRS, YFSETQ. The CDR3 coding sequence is TGCGCCAGCAGGGGTTTCGCTAGCACAGATACGCAGTATTTT. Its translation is CASRGFASTDTQYF.

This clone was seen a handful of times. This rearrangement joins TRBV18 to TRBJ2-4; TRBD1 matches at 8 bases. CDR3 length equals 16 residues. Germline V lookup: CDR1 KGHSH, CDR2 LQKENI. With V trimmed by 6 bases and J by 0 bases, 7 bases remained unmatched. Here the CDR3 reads CASSRGQELAKNIQYF. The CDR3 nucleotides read TGTGCCAGCTCTCGGGGACAGGAGCTAGCCAAAAACATTCAGTACTTC.

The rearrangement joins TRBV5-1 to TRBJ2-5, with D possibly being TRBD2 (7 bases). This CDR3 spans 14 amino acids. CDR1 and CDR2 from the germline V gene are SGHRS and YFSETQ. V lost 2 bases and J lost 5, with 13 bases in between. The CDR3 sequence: CASSLGGVGETQYF. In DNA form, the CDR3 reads TGCGCCAGCAGCTTAGGGGGGGTCGGGGAGACCCAGTACTTC.

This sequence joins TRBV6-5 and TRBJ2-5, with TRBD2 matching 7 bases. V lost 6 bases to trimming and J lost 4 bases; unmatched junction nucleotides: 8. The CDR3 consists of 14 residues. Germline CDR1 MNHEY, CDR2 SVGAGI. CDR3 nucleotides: TGTGCCAGCAGCCCCCGGGGGGACCTAGAGACCCAGTACTTC. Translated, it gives CASSPRGDLETQYF.

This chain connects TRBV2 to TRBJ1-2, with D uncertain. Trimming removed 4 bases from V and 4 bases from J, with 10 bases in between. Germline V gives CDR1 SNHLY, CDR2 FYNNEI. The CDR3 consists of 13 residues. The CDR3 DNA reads TGTGCCAGCAGTGGGGTCCGGACCTATGGCTACACCTTC. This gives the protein CASSGVRTYGYTF.

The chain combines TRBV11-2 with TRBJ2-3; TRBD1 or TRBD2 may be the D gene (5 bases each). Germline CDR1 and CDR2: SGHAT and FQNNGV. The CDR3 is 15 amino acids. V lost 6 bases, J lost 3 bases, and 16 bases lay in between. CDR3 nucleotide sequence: TGTGCCAGCAGTCGGGACGCCTACGGGACAGATACGCAGTATTTT. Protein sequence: CASSRDAYGTDTQYF.

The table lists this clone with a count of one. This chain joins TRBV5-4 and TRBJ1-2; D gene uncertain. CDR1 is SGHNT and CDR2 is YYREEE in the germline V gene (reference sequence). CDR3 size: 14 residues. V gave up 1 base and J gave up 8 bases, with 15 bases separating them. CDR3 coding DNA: TGTGCCAGCAGCTTGATGGTCGGGGTTGAAGGCTACACCTTC. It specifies CASSLMVGVEGYTF. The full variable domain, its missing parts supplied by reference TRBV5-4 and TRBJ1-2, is ETGVTQSPTHLIKTRGQQVTLRCSSQSGHNTVSWYQQALGQGPQFIFQYYREEENGRGNFPPRFSGLQFPNYSSELNVNALELDDSALYLCASSLMVGVEGYTFGSGTRLTVV.

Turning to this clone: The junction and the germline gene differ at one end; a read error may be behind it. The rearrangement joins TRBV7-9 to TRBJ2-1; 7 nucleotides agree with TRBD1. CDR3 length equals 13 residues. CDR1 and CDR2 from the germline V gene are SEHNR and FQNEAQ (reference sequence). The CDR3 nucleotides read TGTGCCAGCACCTTAGGGGGCAACAATGAGCAGTTCTTC. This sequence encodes CASTLGGNNEQFF.

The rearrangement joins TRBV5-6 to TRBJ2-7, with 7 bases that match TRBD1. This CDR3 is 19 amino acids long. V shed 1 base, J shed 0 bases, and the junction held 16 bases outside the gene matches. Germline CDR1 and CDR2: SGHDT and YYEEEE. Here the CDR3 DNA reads TGTGCCAGCAGCTTGTGGTTTATGGCAGGACAGGAAAGCTCCTACGAGCAGTACTTC. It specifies CASSLWFMAGQESSYEQYF.

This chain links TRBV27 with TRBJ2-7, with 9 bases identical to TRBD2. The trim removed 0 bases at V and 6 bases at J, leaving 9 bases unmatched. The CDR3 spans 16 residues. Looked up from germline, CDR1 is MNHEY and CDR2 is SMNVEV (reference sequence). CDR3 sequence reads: CASSLSGRREGREQYF. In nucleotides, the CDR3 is TGTGCCAGCAGTTTATCGGGGAGGCGGGAGGGCCGCGAGCAGTACTTC.

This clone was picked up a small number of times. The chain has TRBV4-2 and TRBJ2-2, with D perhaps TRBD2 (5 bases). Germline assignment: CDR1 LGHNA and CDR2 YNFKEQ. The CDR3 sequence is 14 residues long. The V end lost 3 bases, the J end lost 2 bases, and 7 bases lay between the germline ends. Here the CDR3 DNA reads TGTGCCAGCAGCCATACGGGAAACACCGGGGAGCTGTTTTTT. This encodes CASSHTGNTGELFF.

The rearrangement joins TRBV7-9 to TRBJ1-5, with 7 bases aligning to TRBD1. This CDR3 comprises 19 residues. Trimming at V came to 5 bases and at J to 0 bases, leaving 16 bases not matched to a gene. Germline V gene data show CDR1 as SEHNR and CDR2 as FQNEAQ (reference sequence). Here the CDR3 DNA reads TGTGCCAGCAGCCCAATCCCGACAGGGCGCCAATATAGCAATCAGCCCCAGCATTTT. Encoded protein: CASSPIPTGRQYSNQPQHF.

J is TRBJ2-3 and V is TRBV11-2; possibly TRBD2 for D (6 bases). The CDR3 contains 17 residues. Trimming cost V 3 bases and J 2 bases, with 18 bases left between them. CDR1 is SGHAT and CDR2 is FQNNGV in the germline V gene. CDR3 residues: CASSFLAEQLFTDTQYF. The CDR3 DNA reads TGTGCCAGCAGCTTTTTAGCGGAGCAACTGTTCACAGATACGCAGTATTTT.

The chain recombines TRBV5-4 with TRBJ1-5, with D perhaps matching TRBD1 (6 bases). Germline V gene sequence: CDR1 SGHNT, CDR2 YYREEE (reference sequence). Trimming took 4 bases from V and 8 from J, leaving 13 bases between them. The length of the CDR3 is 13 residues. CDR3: CASSMQGFEPQHF. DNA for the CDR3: TGTGCCAGCAGCATGCAGGGGTTCGAGCCCCAGCATTTT. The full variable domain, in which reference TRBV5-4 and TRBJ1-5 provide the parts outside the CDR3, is ETGVTQSPTHLIKTRGQQVTLRCSSQSGHNTVSWYQQALGQGPQFIFQYYREEENGRGNFPPRFSGLQFPNYSSELNVNALELDDSALYLCASSMQGFEPQHFGDGTRLSIL.

The CDR3 DNA reads TGTGCCAGCAGTTTAAGGGCTAGAACGAATGAGCAGTTCTTC. Its translation: CASSLRARTNEQFF. The chain carries TRBV28 and TRBJ2-1; no definite D call. Germline-derived CDR1 and CDR2 are MDHEN and SYDVKM. Trimming stripped 2 bases from V and 7 bases from J, with 12 bases between. The CDR3 runs 14 residues. Full variable domain (missing parts from reference TRBV28 and TRBJ2-1): DVKVTQSSRYLVKRTGEKVFLECVQDMDHENMFWYRQDPGLGLRLIYFSYDVKMKEKGDIPEGYSVSREKKERFSLILESASTNQTSMYLCASSLRARTNEQFFGPGTRLTVL.

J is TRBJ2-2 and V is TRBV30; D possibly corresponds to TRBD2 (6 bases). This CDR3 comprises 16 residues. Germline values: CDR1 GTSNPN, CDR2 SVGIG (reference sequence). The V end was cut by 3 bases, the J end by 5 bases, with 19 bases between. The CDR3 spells CAWRGIGRAGTGELFF. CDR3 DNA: TGTGCCTGGAGGGGTATCGGCAGGGCGGGGACCGGGGAGCTGTTTTTT.

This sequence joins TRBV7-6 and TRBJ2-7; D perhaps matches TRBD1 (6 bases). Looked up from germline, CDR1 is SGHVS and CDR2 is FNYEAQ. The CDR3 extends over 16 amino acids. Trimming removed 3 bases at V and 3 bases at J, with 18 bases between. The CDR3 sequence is CASSLGPAGGIYEQYF. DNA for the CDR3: TGTGCCAGCAGCTTGGGACCCGCTGGGGGCATCTACGAGCAGTACTTC.

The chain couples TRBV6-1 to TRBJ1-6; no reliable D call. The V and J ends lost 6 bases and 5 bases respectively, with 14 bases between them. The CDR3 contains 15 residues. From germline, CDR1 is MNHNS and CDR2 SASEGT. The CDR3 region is CASSQWREHNSPLHF. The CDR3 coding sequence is TGTGCCAGCAGCCAATGGAGGGAACATAATTCACCCCTCCACTTT.

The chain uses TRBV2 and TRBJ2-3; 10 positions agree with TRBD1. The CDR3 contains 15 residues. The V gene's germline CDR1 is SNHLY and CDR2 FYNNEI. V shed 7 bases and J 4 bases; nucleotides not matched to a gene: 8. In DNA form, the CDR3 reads TGTGCCAGCACCCCTCCCGGGACAGGGGCAGATACGCAGTATTTT. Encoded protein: CASTPPGTGADTQYF.

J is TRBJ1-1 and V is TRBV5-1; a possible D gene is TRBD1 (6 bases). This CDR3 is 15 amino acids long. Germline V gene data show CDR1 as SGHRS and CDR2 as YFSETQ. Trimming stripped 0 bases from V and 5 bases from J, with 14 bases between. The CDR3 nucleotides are TGCGCCAGCAGCTTGGCGGGACACCAGGGAACTGAAGCTTTCTTT. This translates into CASSLAGHQGTEAFF.

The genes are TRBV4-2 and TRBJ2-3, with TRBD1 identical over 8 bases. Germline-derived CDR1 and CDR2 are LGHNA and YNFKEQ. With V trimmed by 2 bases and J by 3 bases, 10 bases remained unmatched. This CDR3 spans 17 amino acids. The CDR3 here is CASSQSRQGPGTDTQYF. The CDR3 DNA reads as TGTGCCAGCAGCCAATCAAGACAGGGGCCGGGAACAGATACGCAGTATTTT.

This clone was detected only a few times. The DNA of the CDR3 is TGTGCCAGCACCCCATCCTCCTATAATTCACCCCTCCACTTT. It is translated as CASTPSSYNSPLHF. The chain carries TRBV7-8 and TRBJ1-6; D ambiguous. V lost 7 bases and J 0 bases, leaving 7 bases between the germline ends. The CDR3 is made up of 14 amino acids. Germline V CDR1 and CDR2: SGHVS, FQNEAQ. Based on the CDR3 plus reference TRBV7-8 and TRBJ1-6, the full variable domain is GAGVSQSPRYKVAKRGQDVALRCDPISGHVSLFWYQQALGQGPEFLTYFQNEAQLDKSGLPSDRFFAERPEGSVSTLKIQRTQQEDSAVYLCASTPSSYNSPLHFGNGTRLTVT.

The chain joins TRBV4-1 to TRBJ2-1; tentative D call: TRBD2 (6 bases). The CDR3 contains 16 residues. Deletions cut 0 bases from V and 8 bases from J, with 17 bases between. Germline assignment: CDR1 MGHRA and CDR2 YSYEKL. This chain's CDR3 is CASSQDPYNGGYEQFF. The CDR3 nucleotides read TGCGCCAGCAGCCAAGACCCCTACAATGGGGGGTATGAGCAGTTCTTC.

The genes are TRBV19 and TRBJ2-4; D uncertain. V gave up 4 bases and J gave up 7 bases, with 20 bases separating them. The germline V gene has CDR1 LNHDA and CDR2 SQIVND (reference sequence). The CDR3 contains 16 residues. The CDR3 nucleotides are TGTGCCAGTAGTAACCCTCCTCATATACCCCGGAACATTCAGTACTTC. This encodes CASSNPPHIPRNIQYF.

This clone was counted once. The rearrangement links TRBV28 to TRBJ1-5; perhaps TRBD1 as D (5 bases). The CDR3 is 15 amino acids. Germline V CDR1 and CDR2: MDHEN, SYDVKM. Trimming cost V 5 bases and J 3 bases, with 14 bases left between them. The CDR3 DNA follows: TGTGCCAGCAGTCCAAGCGGGACCCTCAATCAGCCCCAGCATTTT. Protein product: CASSPSGTLNQPQHF.

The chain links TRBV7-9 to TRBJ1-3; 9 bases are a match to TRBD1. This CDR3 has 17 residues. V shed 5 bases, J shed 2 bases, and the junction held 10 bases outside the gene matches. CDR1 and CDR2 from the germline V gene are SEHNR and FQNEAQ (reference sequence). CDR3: CASSPPGTGIAGNTIYF. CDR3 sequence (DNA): TGTGCCAGCAGCCCACCCGGGACAGGGATAGCTGGAAACACCATATATTTT.

In DNA, the CDR3 is TGCGCCAGCAGCTTGGAGACTCAAGGAGGTCATATCGGCTACACCTTC. Its protein product is CASSLETQGGHIGYTF. This rearrangement joins TRBV5-1 to TRBJ1-2; D gene uncertain. V was clipped by 0 bases and J by 8 bases, with 20 bases between them. This CDR3 is 16 amino acids long. CDR1 is SGHRS and CDR2 is YFSETQ in the germline V gene.